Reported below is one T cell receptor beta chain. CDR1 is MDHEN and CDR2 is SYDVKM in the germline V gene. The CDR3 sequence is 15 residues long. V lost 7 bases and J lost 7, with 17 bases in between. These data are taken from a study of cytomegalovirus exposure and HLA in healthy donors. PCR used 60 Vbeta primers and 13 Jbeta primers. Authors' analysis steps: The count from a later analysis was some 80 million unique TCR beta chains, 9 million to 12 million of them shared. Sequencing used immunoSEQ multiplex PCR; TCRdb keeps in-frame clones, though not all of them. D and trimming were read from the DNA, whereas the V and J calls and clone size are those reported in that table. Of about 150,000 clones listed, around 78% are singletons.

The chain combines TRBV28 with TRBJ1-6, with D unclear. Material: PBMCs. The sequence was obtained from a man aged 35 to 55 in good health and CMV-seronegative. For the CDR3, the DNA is TGTGCCAGCAAACCTCCGGCCCCAGGAAATTCACCCCTCCACTTT. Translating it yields CASKPPAPGNSPLHF.